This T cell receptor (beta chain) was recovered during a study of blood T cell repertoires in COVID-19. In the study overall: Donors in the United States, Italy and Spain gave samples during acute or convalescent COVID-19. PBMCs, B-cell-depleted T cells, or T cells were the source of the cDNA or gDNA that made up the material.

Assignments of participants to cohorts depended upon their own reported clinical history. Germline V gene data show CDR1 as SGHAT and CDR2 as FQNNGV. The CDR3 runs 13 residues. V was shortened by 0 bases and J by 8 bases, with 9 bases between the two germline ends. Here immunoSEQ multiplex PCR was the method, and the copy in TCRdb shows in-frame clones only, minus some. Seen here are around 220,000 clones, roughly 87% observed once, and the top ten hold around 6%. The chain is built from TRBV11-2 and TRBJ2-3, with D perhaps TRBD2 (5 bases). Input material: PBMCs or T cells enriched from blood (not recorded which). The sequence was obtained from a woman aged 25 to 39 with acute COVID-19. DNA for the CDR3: TGTGCCAGCAGCTTAGATAGGACTTCTACGCAGTATTTT. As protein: CASSLDRTSTQYF.